This T cell receptor (beta chain) appears in the sequencing data of a study of cytomegalovirus exposure and HLA in healthy donors. About this clone itself: Antigen unknown.

This CDR3 is 17 amino acids long. Trimming removed 6 bases from V and 3 bases from J, with 22 bases in between. The V gene's germline CDR1 is SGHRS and CDR2 YFSETQ. PCR was performed using 60 Vbeta and 13 Jbeta primers. Repertoires were generated with immunoSEQ multiplex PCR, while TCRdb's copy carries only in-frame clones and drops some. The sample carries about 160,000 clones, around 85% recorded once. Overall study findings and caveats: It was confirmed in vitro that a few of the CMV-associated chains were specific for CMV antigens. The dataset shows that most TCR sequences were rare, while some public TCRs occurred in many donors.

The clonotype was recovered from a woman aged 25-40 years in good health and CMV-seronegative. Sequencing input: PBMCs. V is TRBV5-1 and J is TRBJ2-1; weak D call: TRBD2 (6 bases). Here the CDR3 reads CASTPQGGTLDYNEQFF. As DNA, the CDR3 is TGCGCCAGCACACCTCAAGGCGGGACTCTCGACTACAATGAGCAGTTCTTC. Variable domain in full (rest from reference TRBV5-1 and TRBJ2-1): KAGVTQTPRYLIKTRGQQVTLSCSPISGHRSVSWYQQTPGQGLQFLFEYFSETQRNKGNFPGRFSGRQFSNSRSEMNVSTLELGDSALYLCASTPQGGTLDYNEQFFGPGTRLTVL.